This record covers a single TCR beta chain. Its antigen remains unknown. The CDR3 covers 13 residues. The V gene lost 5 bases and the J gene lost 0 bases, with 7 bases spanning the gap. Germline V gives CDR1 MDHEN, CDR2 SYDVKM. Produced via immunoSEQ multiplex PCR; TCRdb's table is partial and in-frame only. Of 150,000 to 200,000 clones listed, roughly 93% are singletons. The entry originates in a study of shared clonotypes between healthy human individuals. The study's findings and limits: Relative to memory subsets, naive subsets generally showed larger estimated richness.

The receptor's source is a woman aged 30 to 39 in good health. The chain couples TRBV28 to TRBJ1-1; D call uncertain. Sample: naive CD4+ T cells sorted from blood. The subset denotes: CD45RA+ positively selected. The DNA for the CDR3 is TGTGCCAGCAGTGGGCAGCTGAACACTGAAGCTTTCTTT. Translation: CASSGQLNTEAFF.